This T cell receptor beta chain comes out of a study of T cell repertoires in cytomegalovirus infection. TCRdb redid the calling of the reads with MiXCR, one entry per CDR3 protein. The sample yields some 800,000 distinct CDR3 sequences, around a third seen once. CDR3 length: 18 amino acids. Germline V gives CDR1 SEHNR, CDR2 FQNEAQ (reference sequence). V was pared by 4 bases and J by 1 base, with 11 bases of the junction left unmatched. Only a few counts were recorded for this clonotype. Its target is not known. The chain carries TRBV7-9 and TRBJ2-2; 8 bases fit TRBD1. The sequencing used cultured CD8+ T cells from PBMCs, collected from culture after CMV antigen stimulation. This TCR came from a human donor in good health (CMV status not recorded). Some clones in this sample may be carry-over from other donors' samples. CDR3 sequence reads: CASSSRAPGTGNTGELFF. CDR3 bases: TGTGCCAGCAGCTCACGAGCGCCGGGGACAGGGAACACCGGGGAGCTGTTTTTT.